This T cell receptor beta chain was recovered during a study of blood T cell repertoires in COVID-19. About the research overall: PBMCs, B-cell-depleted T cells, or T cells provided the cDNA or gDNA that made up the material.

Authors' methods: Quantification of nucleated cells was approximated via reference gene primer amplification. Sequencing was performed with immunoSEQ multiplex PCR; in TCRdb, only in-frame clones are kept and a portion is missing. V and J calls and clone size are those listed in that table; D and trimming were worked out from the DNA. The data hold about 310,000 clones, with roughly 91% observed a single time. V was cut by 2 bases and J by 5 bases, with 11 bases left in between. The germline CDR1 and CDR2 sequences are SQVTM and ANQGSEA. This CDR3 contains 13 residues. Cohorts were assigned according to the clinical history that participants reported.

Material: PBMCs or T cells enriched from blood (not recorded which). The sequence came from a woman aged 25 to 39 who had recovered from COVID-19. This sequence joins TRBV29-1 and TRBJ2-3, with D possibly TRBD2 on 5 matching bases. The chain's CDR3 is CSVESPGRDTQYF. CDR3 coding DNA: TGCAGCGTTGAAAGTCCGGGGAGAGATACGCAGTATTTT.